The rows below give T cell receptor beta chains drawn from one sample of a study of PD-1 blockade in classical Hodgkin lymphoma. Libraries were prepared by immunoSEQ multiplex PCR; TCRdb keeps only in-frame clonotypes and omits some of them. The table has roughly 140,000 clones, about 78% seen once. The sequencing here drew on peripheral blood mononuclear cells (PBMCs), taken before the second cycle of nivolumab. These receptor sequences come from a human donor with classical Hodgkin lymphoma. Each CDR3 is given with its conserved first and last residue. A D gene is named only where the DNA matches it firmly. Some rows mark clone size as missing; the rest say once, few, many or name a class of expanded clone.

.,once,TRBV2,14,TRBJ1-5,CASSPEQSNQPQHF,TGTGCCAGCAGTCCGGAGCAGAGCAATCAGCCCCAGCATTTT
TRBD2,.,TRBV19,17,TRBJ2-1,CASSIRFSGRISNEQFF,TGTGCCAGTAGTATAAGGTTTAGCGGGAGAATAAGCAATGAGCAGTTCTTC
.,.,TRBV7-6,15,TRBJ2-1,CASSLLGGGADEQFF,TGTGCCAGCAGCTTGCTCGGTGGGGGGGCCGATGAGCAGTTCTTC
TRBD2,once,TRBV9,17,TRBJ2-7,CASSEGLAGGPGDEQYF,TGTGCCAGCAGCGAGGGACTAGCGGGGGGGCCCGGAGACGAGCAGTACTTC
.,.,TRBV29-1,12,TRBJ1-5,CSVKGDDYPQHF,TGCAGCGTGAAGGGGGATGACTACCCCCAGCATTTT
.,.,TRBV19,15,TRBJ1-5,CASSAAVYSNQPQHF,TGTGCCAGTAGTGCGGCGGTTTATAGCAATCAGCCCCAGCATTTT
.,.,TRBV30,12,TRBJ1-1,CAWSDLRGGPFF,TGTGCCTGGAGTGACCTGAGGGGAGGCCCTTTCTTT
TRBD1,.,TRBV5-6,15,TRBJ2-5,CASSLEGQGRETQYF,TGTGCCAGCAGCTTGGAGGGACAGGGTAGGGAGACCCAGTACTTC
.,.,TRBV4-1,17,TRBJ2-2,CASSHLLGQANTGELFF,TGCGCCAGCAGCCATCTGTTGGGGCAAGCAAACACCGGGGAGCTGTTTTTT
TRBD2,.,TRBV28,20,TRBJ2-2,CASGYLPGLAGWKGHRGAVF,TGTGCCAGCGGATACCTACCGGGACTAGCGGGATGGAAAGGACACCGGGGAGCTGTTTTT
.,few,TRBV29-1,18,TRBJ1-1,CSVPIPPPSQRDRTEAFF,TGCAGCGTTCCCATACCCCCCCCCTCACAAAGGGATCGCACTGAAGCTTTCTTT
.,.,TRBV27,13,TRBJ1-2,CASSLGGEAGYTF,TGTGCCAGCAGTTTAGGAGGCGAGGCGGGCTACACCTTC
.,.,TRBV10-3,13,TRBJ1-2,CAISVSRVYGYTF,TGTGCCATCAGTGTTTCCAGGGTATATGGCTACACCTTC
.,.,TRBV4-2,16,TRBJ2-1,CASSQEGGGQPNEQFF,TGTGCCAGCAGCCAAGAAGGGGGGGGGCAACCCAATGAGCAGTTCTTC
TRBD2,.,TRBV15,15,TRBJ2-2,CATSRELAGAGELFF,TGTGCCACCAGCAGAGAACTAGCGGGAGCCGGGGAGCTGTTTTTT
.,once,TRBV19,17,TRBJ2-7,CASSIVGGQARLRELYF,TGTGCCAGTAGTATAGTCGGAGGGCAGGCGCGATTGAGGGAACTGTACTTC
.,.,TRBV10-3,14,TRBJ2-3,CAISESVRPDTQYF,TGTGCCATCAGTGAGTCGGTGCGTCCAGATACGCAGTATTTT
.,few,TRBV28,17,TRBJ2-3,CASSLARGRGSTDTQYF,TGTGCCAGCAGTTTAGCACGAGGCCGGGGGAGCACAGATACGCAGTATTTT
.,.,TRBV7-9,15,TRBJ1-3,CASSLDRFSGNTIYF,TGTGCCAGCAGCTTAGACAGGTTCTCTGGAAACACCATATATTTT
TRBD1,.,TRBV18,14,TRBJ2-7,CASSPRTGEGEQYF,TGTGCCAGCTCACCACGGACAGGAGAAGGCGAGCAGTACTTC
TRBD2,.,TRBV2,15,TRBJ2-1,CASSERTSGYNEQFF,TGTGCCAGCAGTGAGAGGACTAGCGGTTACAATGAGCAGTTCTTC
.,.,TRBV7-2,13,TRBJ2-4,CASSLDLVNIQYF,TGTGCCAGCAGCTTGGATTTAGTCAACATTCAGTACTTC
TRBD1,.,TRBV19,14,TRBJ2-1,CASSHRGRGSEQFF,TGTGCCAGTTCCCACAGGGGGCGCGGGTCTGAGCAGTTCTTC
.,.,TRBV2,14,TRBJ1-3,CASSEGHSGNTIYF,TGTGCCAGCAGTGAAGGCCACTCTGGAAACACCATATATTTT
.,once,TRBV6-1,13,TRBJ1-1,CASSEYPGTEAFF,TGTGCCAGCAGTGAATACCCGGGCACTGAAGCTTTCTTT
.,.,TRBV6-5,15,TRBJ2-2,CASSTGTRGTGELFF,TGTGCCAGCAGTACGGGGACCCGAGGGACCGGGGAGCTGTTTTTT
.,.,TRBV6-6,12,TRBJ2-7,CASRQGPYEQYF,TGTGCCAGCAGACAGGGCCCCTACGAGCAGTACTTC
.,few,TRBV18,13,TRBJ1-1,CASSPSRGSEAFF,TGTGCCAGCTCACCTTCGAGGGGGTCTGAAGCTTTCTTT
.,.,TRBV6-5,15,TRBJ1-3,CASSPGVVAGNTIYF,TGTGCCAGCAGTCCAGGGGTTGTGGCTGGAAACACCATATATTTT
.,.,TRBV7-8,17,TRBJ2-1,CASSPRRAGGSNNEQFF,TGTGCCAGCAGCCCCCGGAGAGCGGGCGGGTCAAACAATGAGCAGTTCTTC
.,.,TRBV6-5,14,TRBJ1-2,CAISDGQPVYGYTF,TGTGCCATCAGTGATGGACAGCCGGTCTATGGCTACACCTTC
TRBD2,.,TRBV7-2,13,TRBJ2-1,CASSFQRENEQFF,TGTGCCAGCAGCTTCCAGCGGGAGAATGAGCAGTTCTTC
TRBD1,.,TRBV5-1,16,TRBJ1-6,CASSPRQQGVGSPLHF,TGCGCCAGCAGCCCCAGGCAACAGGGGGTGGGTTCACCCCTCCACTTT
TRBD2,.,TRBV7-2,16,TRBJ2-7,CASSRTSGGSPYEQYF,TGTGCCAGCAGCCGGACTAGCGGGGGATCCCCCTACGAGCAGTACTTC
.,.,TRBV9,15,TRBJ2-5,CASSVGQVPQETQYF,TGTGCCAGCAGCGTAGGGCAGGTCCCCCAAGAGACCCAGTACTTC
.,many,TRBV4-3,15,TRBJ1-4,CASSQDIVTNEKLFF,TGCGCCAGCAGCCAAGATATAGTCACTAATGAAAAACTGTTTTTT
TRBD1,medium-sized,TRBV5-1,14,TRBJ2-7,CASSLGQGAYEQYF,TGCGCCAGCAGCTTGGGGCAGGGGGCCTACGAGCAGTACTTC
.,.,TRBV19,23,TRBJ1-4,CASSIDRLLFLDPEGTTNEKLFF,TGTGCCAGTAGTATAGATCGTCTTTTGTTCCTAGACCCAGAAGGCACAACTAATGAAAAACTGTTTTTT
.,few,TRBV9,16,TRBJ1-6,CASSVARGGVGSPLHF,TGTGCCAGCAGCGTAGCTCGGGGAGGGGTGGGTTCACCCCTCCACTTT
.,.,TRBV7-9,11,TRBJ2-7,CASSFGPEQYF,TGTGCCAGCAGCTTTGGTCCCGAGCAGTACTTC
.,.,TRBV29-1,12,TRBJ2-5,CSVVMYQETQYF,TGCAGCGTTGTGATGTACCAAGAGACCCAGTACTTC
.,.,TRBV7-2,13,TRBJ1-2,CASSKHGTWGYTF,TGTGCCAGCAGCAAACATGGGACGTGGGGCTACACCTTC
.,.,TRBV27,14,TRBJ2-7,CASSKDYLYGEQYF,TGTGCCAGCAGTAAAGACTACCTTTACGGGGAGCAGTACTTC
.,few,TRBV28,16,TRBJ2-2,CASSLWSSQNTGELFF,TGTGCCAGCAGTTTATGGAGCAGTCAGAACACCGGGGAGCTGTTTTTT
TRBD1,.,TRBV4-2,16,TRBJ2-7,CASSPTTGGRTYEQYF,TGTGCCAGCAGCCCCACGACAGGGGGACGAACCTACGAGCAGTACTTC
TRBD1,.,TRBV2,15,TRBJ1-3,CASILDRAPGNTIYF,TGTGCCAGCATTCTGGACAGGGCACCTGGAAACACCATATATTTT
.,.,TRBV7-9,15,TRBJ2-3,CASSLWRAGTDTQYF,TGTGCCAGCAGCTTATGGCGGGCGGGCACAGATACGCAGTATTTT
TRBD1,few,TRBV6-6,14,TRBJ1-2,CASSSQGANYGYTF,TGTGCCAGCAGTTCACAGGGGGCGAACTATGGCTACACCTTC
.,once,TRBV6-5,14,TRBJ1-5,CASQKGDSNQPQHF,TGTGCCAGCCAGAAAGGGGATAGCAATCAGCCCCAGCATTTT
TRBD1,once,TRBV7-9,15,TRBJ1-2,CASSGYRGPFYGYTF,TGTGCCAGCAGCGGGTACAGGGGCCCCTTTTATGGCTACACCTTC